This T cell receptor (beta chain) came from a study of blood T cell repertoires in COVID-19. Per germline, CDR1 MDHEN and CDR2 SYDVKM. The J segment lost 3 bases and the V segment lost 5 bases, leaving 8 bases of the junction unmatched. This CDR3 has 16 residues. As handled by the study authors: Estimation of nucleated cell counts relied on the amplification of reference gene primers. Assay: immunoSEQ multiplex PCR; the TCRdb copy retains only in-frame clones and omits some. The DNA gave D and trimming, while V, J and clone size come from that table. This table holds 100,000 to 150,000 clones, 90% to 95% found once.

The clonotype was recovered from a man aged 50-60 years with COVID-19, enrolled during active disease. The chain couples TRBV28 to TRBJ1-4; TRBD1 matches 8 bases. The source material was peripheral blood. The CDR3 is CASSPRTGKANEKLFF. DNA for the CDR3: TGTGCCAGCAGTCCTCGGACAGGGAAGGCTAATGAAAAACTGTTTTTT.